One and the same sample provided the 23 T cell receptor beta chains below, sequenced in a study of blood T cell repertoires in COVID-19 (dated by TCRdb to 2019 to 2021). Libraries came from the immunoSEQ multiplex PCR assay. This immuneACCESS table, as held by TCRdb, lists in-frame sequences with V and J called but not all clones. Of the missing ones, under half trace to an unresolved V gene in checked studies; the others have no known cause. For this sample the table gives some 240,000 clones, of which more than 75% were detected only once. Around 13% of the sample is held by the ten biggest clonotypes. The source material was peripheral blood. The receptors derive from a human donor in a cohort sampled during active COVID-19.

This chain links TRBV5-1 with TRBJ2-7; 10 bases fit TRBD2. The trim removed 7 bases at V and 4 bases at J, leaving 11 bases unmatched. CDR3 length equals 15 residues. Looked up from germline, CDR1 is SGHRS and CDR2 is YFSETQ. In nucleotides, the CDR3 is TGCGCCAGCCGACTTTCTAGCGGGGGTGGGTACGAGCAGTACTTC. This translates into CASRLSSGGGYEQYF.

V gene TRBV7-9 combines with J gene TRBJ2-7, with D perhaps matching TRBD2 (6 bases). CDR3 length: 15 residues. The germline CDR1 and CDR2 sequences are SEHNR and FQNEAQ (reference sequence). The germline V and J ends were trimmed by 3 bases and 6 bases, with 18 bases remaining between them. CDR3 in DNA: TGTGCCAGCAGCTTCGGCGGTAGCGGCTCCCTCGAGCAGTACTTC. Protein: CASSFGGSGSLEQYF.

This clone occurred a few times. This sequence joins TRBV2 and TRBJ2-1; tentative D call: TRBD1 (6 bases). V dropped 6 bases and J dropped 6 bases, with 9 bases sitting between them. Germline loops: CDR1 SNHLY, CDR2 FYNNEI. This CDR3 region has 12 residues. CDR3 DNA sequence: TGTGCCAGCAGAGGGGACACCAATGAGCAGTTCTTC. This sequence encodes CASRGDTNEQFF.

Only one count was recorded for this clone. The V call is TRBV29-1, the J call TRBJ2-7; D may be TRBD1 (6 bases). The CDR3 runs to 12 residues. Trimming pared 5 bases from V and 4 bases from J, leaving 12 bases between. The V gene's germline CDR1 is SQVTM and CDR2 ANQGSEA. This chain's CDR3 is CSVLQGGYEQYF. CDR3 DNA sequence: TGCAGCGTTTTACAGGGCGGGTACGAGCAGTACTTC.

This clone showed up just once. The V and J genes are TRBV3-1 (or the pseudogene TRBV3-2) and TRBJ2-7; possible D gene TRBD1, 6 bases. Trimming pared 4 bases from V and 3 bases from J, leaving 7 bases between. This CDR3 is built from 12 residues. Germline V gene lookup returns CDR1 LGHDT and CDR2 YNNKEL (reference sequence). In DNA, the CDR3 is TGTGCCAGCAGCCCGGACAGCTACGAGCAGTACTTC. Protein: CASSPDSYEQYF.

The chain is built from TRBV18 and TRBJ1-2; D may be TRBD1 (5 bases). V lost 2 bases to trimming and J lost 4 bases, with 11 bases between them. CDR3 length equals 14 residues. Germline CDR1 KGHSH, CDR2 LQKENI. This chain's CDR3 is CASSPKTGPYGYTF. In DNA, the CDR3 is TGTGCCAGCTCACCAAAAACAGGTCCCTATGGCTACACCTTC.

The chain links TRBV24-1 to TRBJ2-1; possible D gene TRBD2, 6 bases. The V gene lost 3 bases and the J gene lost 8 bases, with 19 bases spanning the gap. This CDR3 is 16 amino acids long. The V gene's germline CDR1 is KGHDR and CDR2 SFDVKD. CDR3 in DNA: TGTGCCACCAGTGATCCCCTGGGTAGCGGTTGGCATGAGCAGTTCTTC. Translating gives CATSDPLGSGWHEQFF.

The chain recombines TRBV18 with TRBJ2-5, with 7 positions matching TRBD2. This CDR3 is 14 amino acids long. CDR1 is KGHSH and CDR2 is LQKENI in the germline V gene. J was trimmed by 6 bases and V by 3 bases; bases with no gene match: 7. CDR3 in DNA: TGTGCCAGCTCACCGGGAGGGTTAGAAAAGACCCAGTACTTC. Amino acids: CASSPGGLEKTQYF. Supplemented by reference TRBV18 and TRBJ2-5, the full variable domain reads NAGVMQNPRHLVRRRGQEARLRCSPMKGHSHVYWYRQLPEEGLKFMVYLQKENIIDESGMPKERFSAEFPKEGPSILRIQQVVRGDSAAYFCASSPGGLEKTQYFGPGTRLLVL.

The chain recombines TRBV5-1 with TRBJ2-5, with D uncertain. The CDR3 extends over 13 amino acids. V shed 0 bases and J shed 1 base, with 4 bases lying between them. CDR1 SGHRS and CDR2 YFSETQ come from the germline V gene. CDR3 region: CASSLASQETQYF. Written as DNA, the CDR3 is TGCGCCAGCAGCTTGGCCTCCCAAGAGACCCAGTACTTC.

The chain employs TRBV11-3 and TRBJ2-5; D remains ambiguous. V dropped 1 base and J dropped 3 bases, with 12 bases sitting between them. Germline CDR1 SGHNT, CDR2 YENEEA. The CDR3 totals 15 residues. Here the CDR3 reads CASSLGSSEEETQYF. The CDR3 coding sequence is TGTGCCAGCAGCTTAGGGTCCAGCGAAGAAGAGACCCAGTACTTC.

CDR3 DNA: TGTGCCAGCAGCTTGAGTTCGGACAGGACCGAAAAACTGTTTTTT. Translation: CASSLSSDRTEKLFF. The chain has TRBV5-4 and TRBJ1-4; 7 nucleotides line up with TRBD1. Germline CDR1 is SGHNT and CDR2 is YYREEE (reference sequence). V lost 1 base, J lost 8 bases, and 8 bases stayed unmatched. The CDR3 is 15 residues long.

The V and J genes are TRBV3-1 (or the pseudogene TRBV3-2) and TRBJ1-2, with D maybe TRBD1 (5 bases). Per the germline V gene, CDR1 is LGHDT and CDR2 is YNNKEL (reference sequence). With 4 bases removed from V and 4 bases from J, the gap between germline ends came to 19 bases. The CDR3 loop spans 16 amino acids. For the CDR3, the DNA is TGTGCCAGCAGCCGAAAACCCCGTTTGCAGGGCTATGGCTACACCTTC. Protein sequence: CASSRKPRLQGYGYTF.

The chain is built from TRBV28 and TRBJ2-2, with 9 bases matching TRBD1. The trim removed 3 bases at V and 3 bases at J, leaving 5 bases unmatched. The CDR3 runs 16 residues. Germline V gene data show CDR1 as MDHEN and CDR2 as SYDVKM. CDR3 bases: TGTGCCAGCAGTTTGTCGAGGACAGGGGACACCGGGGAGCTGTTTTTT. Translating it yields CASSLSRTGDTGELFF.

The V call is TRBV5-1, the J call TRBJ1-5; D gene uncertain. CDR3 length equals 15 residues. Trimming shortened V by 7 bases and J by 4 bases, and 18 bases separated the two germline ends. Germline V gives CDR1 SGHRS, CDR2 YFSETQ. CDR3 sequence: CASQLDGLPNQPQHF. CDR3 bases: TGCGCCAGCCAGCTCGATGGACTCCCTAATCAGCCCCAGCATTTT.

J is TRBJ1-1 and V is TRBV6-5; D call uncertain. The V end lost 7 bases, the J end lost 6 bases, and 15 bases lay between the germline ends. Germline V gene lookup returns CDR1 MNHEY and CDR2 SVGAGI. The CDR3 sequence is 13 residues long. For the CDR3, the DNA is TGTGCCAGCACCAAAAGGGAGCCTGCTGAAGCTTTCTTT. It yields the protein CASTKREPAEAFF.

The chain recombines TRBV6-6 with TRBJ2-5, with TRBD1 matching over 7 bases. The CDR3 runs 14 residues. The trim removed 6 bases at V and 1 base at J, leaving 5 bases unmatched. CDR1 and CDR2 (germline): MNHNY, SVGAGI (reference sequence). CDR3 coding DNA: TGTGCCAGCAGAGGACAGGCCGCCCAAGAGACCCAGTACTTC. Translating it yields CASRGQAAQETQYF.

The chain links TRBV24-1 to TRBJ1-1; 10 bases are shared with TRBD1. Germline trimming cut 6 bases from V and 0 bases from J; bases unmatched to any gene: 3. The germline V gene has CDR1 KGHDR and CDR2 SFDVKD. The CDR3 extends over 15 amino acids. The CDR3 nucleotides are TGTGCCACCAGTAAGACAGGGGGCATGAACACTGAAGCTTTCTTT. Its protein is CATSKTGGMNTEAFF.

The V call is TRBV6-5, the J call TRBJ1-6, with D maybe TRBD1 (5 bases). Germline V lookup: CDR1 MNHEY, CDR2 SVGAGI. This CDR3 is built from 15 residues. V was pared by 5 bases and J by 3 bases, with 11 bases between. CDR3: CASSTQVGYNSPLHF. As DNA, the CDR3 is TGTGCCAGCAGTACACAGGTTGGCTATAATTCACCCCTCCACTTT.

The chain employs TRBV9 and TRBJ2-5; 10 nucleotides line up with TRBD1. The CDR3 totals 14 residues. Germline trimming cut 4 bases from V and 5 bases from J; bases unmatched to any gene: 5. Germline V gene lookup returns CDR1 SGDLS and CDR2 YYNGEE. The CDR3 spells CASSKDRGLETQYF. The CDR3 DNA reads as TGTGCCAGCAGCAAAGACAGGGGGCTTGAGACCCAGTACTTC.

V gene TRBV10-3 combines with J gene TRBJ1-5, with D possibly TRBD1 on 5 matching bases. This CDR3 is built from 13 residues. The V gene lost 3 bases and the J gene lost 4 bases, with 7 bases spanning the gap. Germline lookup yields CDR1 ENHRY and CDR2 SYGVKD. The CDR3 nucleotides are TGTGCCATCAGTGAACAGGAAAATCAGCCCCAGCATTTT. The encoded protein is CAISEQENQPQHF.

The chain links TRBV9 to TRBJ1-2; 9 nucleotides line up with TRBD1. Trimming took 3 bases from V and 5 from J; bases not matched to a gene: 11. CDR1 SGDLS and CDR2 YYNGEE come from the germline V gene. The CDR3 contains 16 residues. CDR3 in DNA: TGTGCCAGCAGCGCCGGACAGGGGACGGGGGGGTATGGCTACACCTTC. Encoded protein: CASSAGQGTGGYGYTF. The full variable domain, in which reference TRBV9 and TRBJ1-2 provide the parts outside the CDR3, is DSGVTQTPKHLITATGQRVTLRCSPRSGDLSVYWYQQSLDQGLQFLIQYYNGEERAKGNILERFSAQQFPDLHSELNLSSLELGDSALYFCASSAGQGTGGYGYTFGSGTRLTVV.

The V call is TRBV4-3, the J call TRBJ2-7; perhaps TRBD2 as D (7 bases). The CDR3 is 15 amino acids. From germline, CDR1 is LGHNA and CDR2 YSLEER. V dropped 2 bases and J dropped 0 bases, with 11 bases sitting between them. In DNA, the CDR3 is TGCGCCAGCAGCCAAATGGGGGGGCCCTCCTACGAGCAGTACTTC. Protein sequence: CASSQMGGPSYEQYF.

This chain links TRBV18 with TRBJ1-1; D gene unclear. The CDR3 runs 16 residues. V was clipped by 2 bases and J by 3 bases, with 16 bases between them. CDR1 is KGHSH and CDR2 is LQKENI in the germline V gene. The CDR3 coding sequence is TGTGCCAGCTCACCAAGTGTAACCCTCGGAGACACTGAAGCTTTCTTT. It translates to CASSPSVTLGDTEAFF.